Shown below are 4 T cell receptor beta chains from a single sample sequenced in a study of Graves' ophthalmopathy and Graves' hyperthyroidism. RNA transcripts provided the template for amplifying TCR beta CDR3 regions. The first round was an RT-PCR with HTBI primers, and the second round was a multiplex PCR. TCRdb fed the multiplex PCR reads into MiXCR, producing one record per CDR3 protein. This table has 500,000 to 800,000 distinct CDR3 sequences, about two fifths appearing once. The sample comprised peripheral blood. The receptor set was obtained from an adult man with Graves' ophthalmopathy.

Notes on this clonotype: A much bigger clone sits one base away, suggesting this may be a read error. This chain joins TRBV7-9 and TRBJ2-5; 7 bases are a match to TRBD2. Germline assignment: CDR1 SEHNR and CDR2 FQNEAQ (reference sequence). There are 15 residues in the CDR3. CDR3 sequence: CASSLSGTSQGTQYF. DNA of the CDR3: TGTGCCAGCAGCCTGAGCGGGACGAGCCAAGGGACCCAGTACTTC.

V usage is TRBV29-1 and J usage is TRBJ2-3; tentatively, D is TRBD1 or TRBD2 (5 bases each). Trimming shortened V by 6 bases and J by 0 bases, and 19 bases separated the two germline ends. The germline CDR1 and CDR2 sequences are SQVTM and ANQGSEA. This CDR3 comprises 16 residues. Here the CDR3 reads CSVAYGRDGSTDTQYF. The CDR3, as DNA: TGCAGCGTCGCGTACGGCCGGGACGGAAGCACAGATACGCAGTATTTT.

This clonotype was seen a few times. J is TRBJ2-7 and V is TRBV5-1; TRBD1 aligns across 8 bases. V lost 6 bases to trimming and J lost 6 bases; unmatched junction nucleotides: 11. Germline CDR1 SGHRS, CDR2 YFSETQ. This CDR3 has 14 residues. The CDR3 DNA reads as TGCGCCAGCAAAGAGGGGACAGGTTTTTCCGAGCAGTACTTC. This encodes CASKEGTGFSEQYF.

This clonotype was seen many times. The chain couples TRBV20-1 to TRBJ1-6, with D possibly matching TRBD1 (5 bases). The CDR3 totals 14 residues. Germline CDR1 DFQATT, CDR2 SNEGSKA (reference sequence). V was clipped by 2 bases and J by 6 bases, with 11 bases between them. CDR3 loop: CSARFPGINSPLHF. CDR3 nucleotide sequence: TGCAGTGCTAGATTTCCAGGGATTAATTCACCCCTCCACTTT.